The T cell receptor beta chain under discussion was sequenced for a study of blood T cell repertoires in COVID-19. V shed 4 bases and J shed 0 bases, with 10 bases lying between them. The CDR3 extends over 14 amino acids. Germline V CDR1 and CDR2: PRHDT, FYEKMQ (reference sequence). Per the authors' pipeline: Amplification of reference gene primers provided the estimated nucleated cell counts. Sequenced by immunoSEQ multiplex PCR; TCRdb stores in-frame clones only, minus some. For V, J and clone size, that table is used; D and trimming come from the DNA. The sample contains roughly 80,000 clones, more than 85% of which appear only once.

V usage is TRBV13 and J usage is TRBJ2-7; D might be TRBD1 (6 bases). The TCR comes from a man aged 45-60 years with COVID-19, enrolled during active disease. Input material: peripheral blood. The CDR3 loop is CASSSGTISYEQYF. The DNA for the CDR3 is TGTGCCAGCAGCTCCGGGACAATCTCCTACGAGCAGTACTTC.